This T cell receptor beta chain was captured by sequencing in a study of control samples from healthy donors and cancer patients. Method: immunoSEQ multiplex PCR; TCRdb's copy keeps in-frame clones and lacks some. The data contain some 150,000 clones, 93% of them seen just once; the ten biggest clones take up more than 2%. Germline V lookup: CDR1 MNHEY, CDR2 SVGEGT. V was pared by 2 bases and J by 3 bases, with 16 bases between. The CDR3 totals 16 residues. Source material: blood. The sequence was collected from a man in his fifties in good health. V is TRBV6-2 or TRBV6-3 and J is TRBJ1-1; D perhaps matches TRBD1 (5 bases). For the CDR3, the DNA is TGTGCCAGCAGTTACACCCGACTATCGGGGGACACTGAAGCTTTCTTT. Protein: CASSYTRLSGDTEAFF.